This T cell receptor beta chain was recovered during a study of OX40 agonist ivuxolimab in advanced cancers. Background on the study: Six ivuxolimab dose levels, 0.01 to 10 mg/kg, were given intravenously every 2 weeks. Antecedent anti-PD-1, anti-PD-L1 or anti-CTLA-4 therapy was permissible, with 40% having received some. Study-wide results and caveats: Among the lowest peripheral clonal expansion occurred in 0.1-3.0 mg/kg partial responders.

Assay: immunoSEQ multiplex PCR; the TCRdb copy retains only in-frame clones and omits some. Of 80,000 to 100,000 clones listed, approximately 90% are singletons. A remark on this clone: What it binds is not known.

Blood draws occurred at baseline, cycle 4 day 1, and cycle 7 day 1. Per the germline V gene, CDR1 is LNHDA and CDR2 is SQIVND (reference sequence). The CDR3 contains 14 residues. After removal of 6 bases from V and 3 bases from J, the junction contained 5 bases not matched to a gene. This receptor was obtained from an adult with an advanced solid tumor such as melanoma, head and neck, liver or kidney cancer. The rearrangement uses TRBV19 and TRBJ1-5; TRBD1 matches at 7 bases. The input for sequencing was CD4+ or CD8+ T cells sorted from blood, taken in a trial of the OX40 agonist ivuxolimab. CDR3 nucleotides: TGTGCCAGTAGGGGCAGGGGGACCAATCAGCCCCAGCATTTT. Translation: CASRGRGTNQPQHF.